The 28 T cell receptor beta chains below were found in one sample sequenced in a study of cytomegalovirus exposure and HLA in healthy donors. 60 Vbeta and 13 Jbeta primers were used in PCR. Repertoires were generated with immunoSEQ multiplex PCR, while TCRdb's copy carries only in-frame clones and drops some. Of under 100,000 clones in the sample, about four fifths are singletons; the top ten hold 5.9%. Sequenced input: PBMCs. The receptor set was obtained from a man younger than 35 in good health and CMV-seropositive.

The J gene is TRBJ2-1, the V gene TRBV7-8, with 16 bases that match TRBD2. There are 18 residues in the CDR3. Germline loops: CDR1 SGHVS, CDR2 FQNEAQ. The V segment lost 5 bases and the J segment 4 bases; nucleotides outside the gene matches: 8. The CDR3 region has the DNA TGTGCCAGCAGCCCGGGACTAGCGGGAGGGCTACCGTACAATGAGCAGTTCTTC. Encoded protein: CASSPGLAGGLPYNEQFF. The whole variable domain, remainder taken from reference TRBV7-8 and TRBJ2-1, is GAGVSQSPRYKVAKRGQDVALRCDPISGHVSLFWYQQALGQGPEFLTYFQNEAQLDKSGLPSDRFFAERPEGSVSTLKIQRTQQEDSAVYLCASSPGLAGGLPYNEQFFGPGTRLTVL.

The chain employs TRBV5-4 and TRBJ2-1; 9 bases are a match to TRBD2. V lost 4 bases and J lost 7; bases outside the gene matches: 9. Germline CDR1 reads SGHNT; CDR2 reads YYREEE (reference sequence). The CDR3 contains 15 residues. The DNA of the CDR3 is TGTGCCAGCAGCCACACCGTTAGCGGGAGTAATGAGCAGTTCTTC. Translating gives CASSHTVSGSNEQFF.

The chain couples TRBV27 to TRBJ1-1, with no clear D. The CDR3 spans 13 residues. The germline CDR1 and CDR2 sequences are MNHEY and SMNVEV (reference sequence). Between the trimmed V and J ends, which lost 5 bases and 4 bases, there was a span of 11 bases. The DNA for the CDR3 is TGTGCCAGCAGTCCCCCGGCGGGCACTGAAGCTTTCTTT. This gives the protein CASSPPAGTEAFF.

V is TRBV11-2 and J is TRBJ2-7, with TRBD1 matching over 10 bases. Looked up from germline, CDR1 is SGHAT and CDR2 is FQNNGV. The J segment lost 5 bases and the V segment lost 1 base, leaving 8 bases of the junction unmatched. This CDR3 contains 16 residues. The CDR3 reads CASSLGWDRGLDEQYF. The CDR3 nucleotides are TGTGCCAGCAGCTTAGGATGGGACAGGGGCCTCGACGAGCAGTACTTC.

There are a few counts of this clone. V gene TRBV9 combines with J gene TRBJ2-1, with 12 bases lining up with TRBD2. The CDR3 consists of 15 residues. CDR1 is SGDLS and CDR2 is YYNGEE in the germline V gene. V trimming: 4 bases; J trimming: 6 bases; junction bases outside the gene matches: 5. CDR3 DNA sequence: TGTGCCAGCAGCCCCCTAGCGGGAGGGTTCAATGAGCAGTTCTTC. Its translation is CASSPLAGGFNEQFF.

The V gene is TRBV29-1, the J gene TRBJ1-2, with no clear D. V was cut by 8 bases and J by 4 bases, with 14 bases left in between. This CDR3 is built from 12 residues. Germline loops: CDR1 SQVTM, CDR2 ANQGSEA. The CDR3, as DNA: TGCAGCCTGTGGAGTGCGGGCTATGGCTACACCTTC. This encodes CSLWSAGYGYTF.

CDR3 sequence reads: CASSPGVGLAGPQYEQYF. The CDR3 DNA sequence: TGTGCCAGCAGCCCCGGGGTAGGACTAGCGGGGCCACAGTACGAGCAGTACTTC. This chain links TRBV9 with TRBJ2-7, with 12 bases matching TRBD2. This CDR3 region has 18 residues. The trim removed 4 bases at V and 4 bases at J, leaving 15 bases unmatched. CDR1 and CDR2 (germline): SGDLS, YYNGEE.

The V and J genes are TRBV5-8 and TRBJ1-1, with a weak D call TRBD1 (5 bases). CDR3 length equals 15 residues. Germline-derived CDR1 and CDR2 are SGHTS and YDEGEE. V lost 4 bases and J 1 base, leaving 14 bases between the germline ends. The CDR3 reads CASSNAHQGNTEAFF. As DNA, the CDR3 is TGTGCCAGCAGCAACGCCCATCAGGGGAACACTGAAGCTTTCTTT. The whole variable domain, remainder taken from reference TRBV5-8 and TRBJ1-1, is EAGVTQSPTHLIKTRGQQATLRCSPISGHTSVYWYQQALGLGLQFLLWYDEGEERNRGNFPPRFSGRQFPNYSSELNVNALELEDSALYLCASSNAHQGNTEAFFGQGTRLTVV.

The V and J genes are TRBV4-2 and TRBJ2-2; D remains unclear. The CDR3 contains 14 residues. Germline values: CDR1 LGHNA, CDR2 YNFKEQ. V dropped 4 bases and J dropped 5 bases, with 11 bases sitting between them. The CDR3 DNA reads TGTGCCAGCAGCCCCGAAACCGGGACCGGGGAGCTGTTTTTT. Amino acid sequence: CASSPETGTGELFF.

The CDR3 here is CASSTLTGKGTEAFF. Written as DNA, the CDR3 is TGCGCCAGCAGCACCCTGACAGGGAAAGGCACTGAAGCTTTCTTT. The J gene is TRBJ1-1, the V gene TRBV5-1; TRBD1 aligns across 7 bases. The CDR3 runs 15 residues. The V segment lost 4 bases and the J segment 4 bases; nucleotides outside the gene matches: 10. Germline lookup yields CDR1 SGHRS and CDR2 YFSETQ.

The V gene is TRBV4-1, the J gene TRBJ2-1, with D perhaps matching TRBD2 (6 bases). Trimming removed 0 bases at V and 3 bases at J, with 15 bases between. This CDR3 has 17 amino acids. Germline V gene lookup returns CDR1 MGHRA and CDR2 YSYEKL. CDR3 amino acids: CASSQDPYGSRYNEQFF. CDR3 in DNA: TGCGCCAGCAGCCAAGATCCCTACGGGAGTCGCTACAATGAGCAGTTCTTC.

The chain joins TRBV7-2 to TRBJ2-1, with 13 bases fitting TRBD2. This CDR3 region has 16 residues. V lost 6 bases to trimming and J lost 5 bases; unmatched junction nucleotides: 7. Germline V gives CDR1 SGHTA, CDR2 FQGNSA. CDR3: CASRLAGGPSHNEQFF. Here the CDR3 DNA reads TGTGCCAGCAGACTAGCGGGAGGGCCTAGTCACAATGAGCAGTTCTTC.

DNA for the CDR3: TGTGCCAGCAGCCCGAGGGGGGGAGGCAATCAGCCCCAGCATTTT. Its protein product is CASSPRGGGNQPQHF. The chain employs TRBV6-5 and TRBJ1-5; weak D call: TRBD1 (6 bases). Germline CDR1 and CDR2: MNHEY and SVGAGI. The V and J ends lost 6 bases and 2 bases respectively, with 14 bases between them. The CDR3 is made up of 15 amino acids.

The chain has TRBV13 and TRBJ2-3; D is ambiguous. V was clipped by 5 bases and J by 2 bases, with 5 bases between them. Germline CDR1 and CDR2: PRHDT and FYEKMQ (reference sequence). The CDR3 sequence is 12 residues long. For the CDR3, the DNA is TGTGCCAGCAGCCGTTCCACAGATACGCAGTATTTT. It codes for CASSRSTDTQYF.

The V call is TRBV29-1, the J call TRBJ1-4, with TRBD1 matching 9 bases. In germline, CDR1 is SQVTM, CDR2 ANQGSEA. J was trimmed by 5 bases and V by 6 bases; bases with no gene match: 10. The CDR3 has 15 residues. Written as DNA, the CDR3 is TGCAGCGTCCTCGGGGATGGGACAGGGAATGAAAAACTGTTTTTT. This codes for CSVLGDGTGNEKLFF.

V is TRBV15 and J is TRBJ1-1; D uncertain. CDR3 size: 13 residues. Germline CDR1 and CDR2: LNHNV and YYDKDF (reference sequence). V lost 3 bases to trimming and J lost 3 bases, with 8 bases between them. Here the CDR3 reads CATSSRTYTEAFF. The CDR3 bases are TGTGCCACCAGCAGCCGGACTTACACTGAAGCTTTCTTT.

This clone was detected once. The chain has TRBV4-1 and TRBJ2-7, with TRBD2 matching over 12 bases. The ends lost 0 bases at V and 6 bases at J; junction bases unmatched: 6. Germline V gives CDR1 MGHRA, CDR2 YSYEKL. The CDR3 runs to 16 residues. DNA for the CDR3: TGCGCCAGCAGCCAAGAGCTAGCGGGAGGGTTTGGCGAGCAGTACTTC. Its translation is CASSQELAGGFGEQYF.

The V and J genes are TRBV28 and TRBJ1-1, with 8 nucleotides matching TRBD1. Trimming removed 10 bases from V and 2 bases from J; junction bases left unmatched: 9. The CDR3 contains 14 residues. Looked up from germline, CDR1 is MDHEN and CDR2 is SYDVKM. The CDR3 nucleotides read TGTGCCACCGAATTCGGACAGGGAAACACTGAAGCTTTCTTT. This sequence encodes CATEFGQGNTEAFF. Looking up the rest from reference TRBV28 and TRBJ1-1 gives the full variable domain: DVKVTQSSRYLVKRTGEKVFLECVQDMDHENMFWYRQDPGLGLRLIYFSYDVKMKEKGDIPEGYSVSREKKERFSLILESASTNQTSMYLCATEFGQGNTEAFFGQGTRLTVV.

The rearrangement links TRBV5-6 to TRBJ2-6, with 16 nucleotides matching TRBD2. V lost 0 bases to trimming and J lost 3 bases; unmatched junction nucleotides: 3. Looked up from germline, CDR1 is SGHDT and CDR2 is YYEEEE. The CDR3 spans 19 residues. The CDR3 DNA reads as TGTGCCAGCAGCTTGGTGGGACTAGCGGGAGGGAATGGGGCCAACGTCCTGACTTTC. It encodes CASSLVGLAGGNGANVLTF.

The chain has TRBV15 and TRBJ1-1; 8 bases map to TRBD1. The CDR3 is made up of 15 amino acids. The V and J ends lost 2 bases and 0 bases, in that order; junction bases with no gene match: 2. The germline gives CDR1 LNHNV, CDR2 YYDKDF (reference sequence). Written as DNA, the CDR3 is TGTGCCACCAGCAGACAGGACAGGGTGAACACTGAAGCTTTCTTT. This sequence encodes CATSRQDRVNTEAFF. Together with reference TRBV15 and TRBJ1-1, the CDR3 gives the full variable domain: DAMVIQNPRYQVTQFGKPVTLSCSQTLNHNVMYWYQQKSSQAPKLLFHYYDKDFNNEADTPDNFQSRRPNTSFCFLDIRSPGLGDTAMYLCATSRQDRVNTEAFFGQGTRLTVV.

The chain combines TRBV4-1 with TRBJ2-7; D is ambiguous. CDR3 length: 15 residues. The V end lost 1 base, the J end lost 1 base, and 11 bases lay between the germline ends. In germline, CDR1 is MGHRA, CDR2 YSYEKL. CDR3 sequence (DNA): TGCGCCAGCAGCCAAGCTTTGACAAGGTCCTACGAGCAGTACTTC. Encoded protein: CASSQALTRSYEQYF.

The rearrangement links TRBV11-2 to TRBJ2-7; D gene uncertain. The germline CDR1 and CDR2 sequences are SGHAT and FQNNGV. This CDR3 is 14 amino acids long. V was cut by 3 bases and J by 3 bases, with 12 bases left in between. CDR3 sequence: CASSFGQKGYEQYF. CDR3 coding DNA: TGTGCCAGCAGCTTTGGGCAGAAAGGCTACGAGCAGTACTTC.

This rearrangement joins TRBV6-5 to TRBJ2-7; 8 nucleotides line up with TRBD1. Germline lookup yields CDR1 MNHEY and CDR2 SVGAGI. The CDR3 sequence is 14 residues long. Losses at the gene ends were 5 bases for V and 4 bases for J; bases not matched to a gene: 7. The CDR3 DNA follows: TGTGCCAGCAGTCAGTCGGGACAGGTGTACGAGCAGTACTTC. This codes for CASSQSGQVYEQYF.

This chain's CDR3 is CASRGGQGGWRDTEAFF. As DNA, the CDR3 is TGCGCCAGCAGGGGGGGACAGGGCGGGTGGAGAGACACTGAAGCTTTCTTT. This rearrangement joins TRBV10-2 to TRBJ1-1, with 9 bases fitting TRBD1. Germline assignment: CDR1 WSHSY and CDR2 SAAADI. The V gene end was trimmed by 6 bases and the J gene end by 3 bases; junction bases not matched to a gene: 14. The CDR3 is made up of 17 amino acids.

Here the CDR3 reads CASSGGGRALETQYF. CDR3 sequence (DNA): TGTGCCAGCAGTGGTGGCGGGAGGGCCTTAGAGACCCAGTACTTC. This rearrangement joins TRBV25-1 to TRBJ2-5, with 9 bases that match TRBD2. Germline trimming cut 4 bases from V and 4 bases from J; bases unmatched to any gene: 7. The CDR3 is 15 amino acids. CDR1 MGHDK and CDR2 SYGVNS come from the germline V gene.

In this sample, this clone turned up a few times. The V and J genes are TRBV6-4 and TRBJ1-4, with D perhaps matching TRBD1 (5 bases). V was trimmed by 8 bases and J by 3 bases, leaving 10 bases between them. The CDR3 loop spans 13 amino acids. The germline V gene has CDR1 MRHNA and CDR2 SNTAGT. The DNA for the CDR3 is TGTGCCAGCGGACAAGGGCCTAATGAAAAACTGTTTTTT. This translates into CASGQGPNEKLFF.

V usage is TRBV13 and J usage is TRBJ2-3, with D unresolved. V lost 2 bases and J 10 bases, leaving 7 bases between the germline ends. This CDR3 spans 11 amino acids. Germline V CDR1 and CDR2: PRHDT, FYEKMQ (reference sequence). The CDR3 sequence is CASSLNRAQYF. The CDR3 nucleotides are TGTGCCAGCAGCTTAAATCGTGCGCAGTATTTT.

The chain has TRBV7-2 and TRBJ1-2; D unclear. The CDR3 is 12 amino acids. CDR1 and CDR2 (germline): SGHTA, FQGNSA. Trimming took 8 bases from V and 4 from J, leaving 11 bases between them. CDR3 residues: CASGHLAYGYTF. CDR3 nucleotides: TGTGCCAGCGGGCACCTCGCCTATGGCTACACCTTC.